The 29 T cell receptor beta chains listed next were all sequenced from one sample in a study of early T cells in non-severe SARS-CoV-2 infection. TCRdb analysed the 5' RACE reads with MiXCR anew, one entry per CDR3 protein. The repertoire holds around 77,000 distinct CDR3 sequences, less than 15% seen once, with roughly a sixth in the top ten. The starting material was whole blood, obtained at baseline. Source of these receptors: an adult who was a healthcare worker with PCR-confirmed SARS-CoV-2 infection or an uninfected control (not recorded which). The donor label of this sample is uncertain.

The V gene is TRBV4-2, the J gene TRBJ2-7; unclear D gene. Germline CDR1 LGHNA, CDR2 YNFKEQ. V was clipped by 6 bases and J by 7 bases, with 13 bases between them. The CDR3 is 12 residues long. The CDR3 coding sequence is TGTGCCAGCAGTCTCAGTTCCAGAGAGCAGTACTTC. Residues: CASSLSSREQYF.

This chain links TRBV7-2 with TRBJ2-1; no definite D call. The germline V gene has CDR1 SGHTA and CDR2 FQGNSA. The V gene lost 1 base and the J gene lost 5 bases, with 6 bases spanning the gap. The CDR3 runs 13 residues. In nucleotides, the CDR3 is TGTGCCAGCAGCTTAGACGGTAACAATGAGCAGTTCTTC. Amino acids: CASSLDGNNEQFF.

This clonotype was observed a handful of times. The V gene is TRBV4-1, the J gene TRBJ2-7, with D tentatively TRBD2 (5 bases). Deletions cut 4 bases from V and 7 bases from J, with 20 bases between. The CDR3 sequence is 15 residues long. Germline V gene data show CDR1 as MGHRA and CDR2 as YSYEKL. The CDR3 loop reads CASSPSPAASGEQYF. The CDR3 region has the DNA TGCGCCAGCAGCCCTAGCCCAGCGGCCTCGGGGGAGCAGTACTTC.

At least ten counts were recorded for this clonotype. The rearrangement links TRBV11-2 to TRBJ1-5; possibly TRBD1 for D (6 bases). The V end lost 5 bases, the J end lost 4 bases, and 15 bases lay between the germline ends. CDR3 length equals 15 residues. CDR1 and CDR2 from the germline V gene are SGHAT and FQNNGV. The CDR3 coding sequence is TGTGCCAGCAGCCCCAGATTTGGACAGAATCAGCCCCAGCATTTT. Its protein is CASSPRFGQNQPQHF.

This clonotype was counted a few times. The chain uses TRBV15 and TRBJ1-1; D is possibly TRBD1 (5 bases). This CDR3 comprises 16 residues. V lost 0 bases, J lost 3 bases, and 14 bases lay in between. The germline V gene encodes CDR1 LNHNV and CDR2 YYDKDF (reference sequence). CDR3 coding DNA: TGTGCCACCAGCAGAGATATTTTCGGGGGGGACACTGAAGCTTTCTTT. Residues: CATSRDIFGGDTEAFF.

This clonotype occurred many times. The rearrangement links TRBV2 to TRBJ1-6, with no clear D. This CDR3 is built from 15 residues. CDR1 is SNHLY, CDR2 FYNNEI, per germline. V gave up 7 bases and J gave up 4 bases, with 14 bases separating them. CDR3 sequence (DNA): TGTGCCAGCATCCGCGAGATACCTTATAATTCACCCCTCCACTTT. Residues: CASIREIPYNSPLHF.

The chain links TRBV11-2 to TRBJ2-5; a weak D match, TRBD2 (6 bases). Germline CDR1 SGHAT, CDR2 FQNNGV. The CDR3 is 17 amino acids. Trimming pared 0 bases from V and 4 bases from J, leaving 18 bases between. The CDR3 coding sequence is TGTGCCAGCAGCTTAGAGGGGCCGGGGGTGAAAGGAGAGACCCAGTACTTC. Its protein product is CASSLEGPGVKGETQYF.

There are many counts of this clonotype. The rearrangement joins TRBV2 to TRBJ1-5, with 8 bases aligning to TRBD1. Germline-derived CDR1 and CDR2 are SNHLY and FYNNEI. The CDR3 totals 14 residues. J lost 4 bases, V lost 5 bases, and 4 bases had no gene match. CDR3 DNA: TGTGCCAGCAGTAGAGACAGGGGAAATCAGCCCCAGCATTTT. As protein: CASSRDRGNQPQHF.

The rearrangement uses TRBV29-1 and TRBJ1-5; D is unresolved. The V end was cut by 4 bases, the J end by 3 bases, with 10 bases between. This CDR3 has 13 amino acids. Germline values: CDR1 SQVTM, CDR2 ANQGSEA. CDR3 region: CSVAERFNQPQHF. CDR3 sequence (DNA): TGCAGCGTTGCGGAACGGTTCAATCAGCCCCAGCATTTT.

In its sample, this clonotype was seen a few times. CDR3 loop: CASSQDHWETQYF. The CDR3, as DNA: TGCGCCAGCAGCCAAGATCACTGGGAGACCCAGTACTTC. The gene calls are TRBV4-3 and TRBJ2-5; no definite D call. This CDR3 is built from 13 residues. Between the trimmed V and J ends, which lost 0 bases and 5 bases, there was a span of 7 bases. Looked up from germline, CDR1 is LGHNA and CDR2 is YSLEER.

The chain employs TRBV20-1 and TRBJ2-1; D is possibly TRBD1 (6 bases). Germline V gives CDR1 DFQATT, CDR2 SNEGSKA (reference sequence). The CDR3 spans 14 residues. Trimming took off 0 bases at V and 8 bases at J, with 14 bases between the two ends. CDR3 in DNA: TGCAGTGCTAGAGATTCGTCCAGGGGCGATGAGCAGTTCTTC. Translating gives CSARDSSRGDEQFF.

This clonotype was counted many times. This chain joins TRBV5-1 and TRBJ1-2, with D possibly being TRBD1 (5 bases). V lost 0 bases and J lost 6, with 12 bases in between. Germline V gene data show CDR1 as SGHRS and CDR2 as YFSETQ. The CDR3 runs to 14 residues. CDR3 sequence (DNA): TGCGCCAGCAGCTTGGCCGGGGGACTGGATGGCTACACCTTC. It is translated as CASSLAGGLDGYTF.

This clonotype has more than one count but fewer than ten. V usage is TRBV19 and J usage is TRBJ1-5; D not resolved. Trimming removed 0 bases from V and 7 bases from J, with 13 bases in between. The length of the CDR3 is 15 residues. CDR1 is LNHDA and CDR2 is SQIVND in the germline V gene (reference sequence). CDR3 sequence: CASSIDLLGVQPQHF. The CDR3 DNA reads TGTGCCAGTAGTATAGACCTTTTAGGAGTCCAGCCCCAGCATTTT.

The chain uses TRBV11-3 and TRBJ1-4, with D maybe TRBD1 (6 bases). Trimming took 3 bases from V and 4 from J, leaving 12 bases between them. Germline V gene lookup returns CDR1 SGHNT and CDR2 YENEEA. This CDR3 region has 15 residues. CDR3 in DNA: TGTGCCAGCAGCTTCCCCGGACAGAGTAATGAAAAACTGTTTTTT. Encoded protein: CASSFPGQSNEKLFF.

V gene TRBV2 combines with J gene TRBJ2-1; 9 bases line up with TRBD2. J lost 8 bases, V lost 7 bases, and 21 bases had no gene match. This CDR3 is 18 amino acids long. Germline loops: CDR1 SNHLY, CDR2 FYNNEI. The CDR3 coding sequence is TGTGCCAGCAAATCGTCTCTTTTCGCGGGAGGGGTAGGCCATGAGCAGTTCTTC. Protein sequence: CASKSSLFAGGVGHEQFF.

This clonotype was observed a handful of times. This rearrangement joins TRBV5-1 to TRBJ2-3, with a possible D match to TRBD2 (6 bases). The CDR3 sequence is 15 residues long. CDR1 is SGHRS, CDR2 YFSETQ, per germline. The V gene lost 2 bases and the J gene lost 6 bases, with 16 bases spanning the gap. The chain's CDR3 is CASSFSPGLMDTQYF. CDR3 nucleotides: TGCGCCAGCAGCTTTTCCCCGGGACTTATGGATACGCAGTATTTT.

This clonotype was detected many times. This CDR3 reads CASTVERDNNEQFF. CDR3 in DNA: TGTGCCAGCACGGTCGAGCGGGATAACAATGAGCAGTTCTTC. The chain recombines TRBV2 with TRBJ2-1, with 7 positions matching TRBD2. Germline lookup yields CDR1 SNHLY and CDR2 FYNNEI. Trimming took 7 bases from V and 5 from J; bases not matched to a gene: 8. This CDR3 region has 14 residues.

This clonotype showed up many times. The chain links TRBV7-3 to TRBJ2-3; a weak D match, TRBD1 (5 bases). The germline V gene has CDR1 SGHTA and CDR2 FQGTGA. The ends were cut back, 3 bases at V and 4 bases at J, with 8 bases in the middle. CDR3 size: 13 residues. CDR3 nucleotides: TGTGCCAGCAGCTTTCTGGGGCCAGATACGCAGTATTTT. Translated, it gives CASSFLGPDTQYF.

This clonotype was found a few times. The chain carries TRBV6-6 and TRBJ2-7; D is unclear. CDR3 length: 16 amino acids. The germline V gene has CDR1 MNHNY and CDR2 SVGAGI (reference sequence). V lost 5 bases and J 2 bases, leaving 19 bases between the germline ends. The CDR3 DNA reads TGTGCCAGCAGTAACTGGGTAGGCCTTCTTCCCTACGAGCAGTACTTC. Its translation is CASSNWVGLLPYEQYF.

This chain links TRBV9 with TRBJ1-1; D may be TRBD1 (6 bases). V was shortened by 0 bases and J by 0 bases, with 12 bases between the two germline ends. CDR3 size: 16 residues. Germline CDR1 SGDLS, CDR2 YYNGEE. This chain's CDR3 is CASSVGQVPMNTEAFF. The CDR3 region has the DNA TGTGCCAGCAGCGTAGGACAGGTTCCTATGAACACTGAAGCTTTCTTT.

This chain connects TRBV20-1 to TRBJ2-7; D possibly corresponds to TRBD2 (6 bases). CDR1 and CDR2 (germline): DFQATT, SNEGSKA (reference sequence). CDR3 length: 14 residues. Trimming removed 0 bases at V and 5 bases at J, with 14 bases between. The CDR3 DNA reads TGCAGTGCTAGAGATATCGGCGGGATCGACGAGCAGTACTTC. Residues: CSARDIGGIDEQYF.

This clonotype appeared many times. CDR3: CASSQDELAWAGELFF. The CDR3 nucleotides read TGCGCCAGCAGCCAAGATGAACTAGCGTGGGCCGGGGAGCTGTTTTTT. This chain uses TRBV4-3 with TRBJ2-2; 7 nucleotides line up with TRBD2. The V segment lost 0 bases and the J segment 6 bases; nucleotides outside the gene matches: 7. Per the germline V gene, CDR1 is LGHNA and CDR2 is YSLEER. The CDR3 totals 16 residues.

This clonotype was seen ten or more times. This chain connects TRBV29-1 to TRBJ2-3, with D maybe TRBD2 (6 bases). Deletions cut 5 bases from V and 3 bases from J, with 12 bases between. The CDR3 is 13 amino acids. Germline-derived CDR1 and CDR2 are SQVTM and ANQGSEA. This chain's CDR3 is CSVLTSMTDTQYF. The DNA of the CDR3 is TGCAGCGTTCTGACTAGTATGACAGATACGCAGTATTTT.

This clonotype showed up just a few times. The gene calls are TRBV12-3 or TRBV12-4 and TRBJ2-7; D unresolved. The CDR3 contains 13 residues. Trimming removed 3 bases from V and 1 base from J, with 7 bases in between. CDR3 protein: CASSLVSSYEQYF. The CDR3 nucleotides are TGTGCCAGCAGTTTGGTCAGTTCCTACGAGCAGTACTTC.

This rearrangement joins TRBV7-7 to TRBJ2-3; D is unresolved. CDR1 is SSHAT, CDR2 FNYEAQ, per germline (reference sequence). The CDR3 loop spans 15 amino acids. The V end lost 0 bases, the J end lost 0 bases, and 7 bases lay between the germline ends. The CDR3 sequence: CASSLAGFSTDTQYF. CDR3 sequence (DNA): TGTGCCAGCAGCTTAGCGGGATTTAGCACAGATACGCAGTATTTT.

This chain connects TRBV30 to TRBJ1-2, with D tentatively TRBD1 (6 bases). The CDR3 loop spans 11 amino acids. From germline, CDR1 is GTSNPN and CDR2 SVGIG (reference sequence). The V end lost 5 bases, the J end lost 8 bases, and 12 bases lay between the germline ends. This CDR3 reads CAWGGVYGYTF. The CDR3 bases are TGTGCCTGGGGGGGCGTGTACGGCTACACCTTC. Full variable domain (outside the CDR3, taken from reference TRBV30 and TRBJ1-2): SQTIHQWPATLVQPVGSPLSLECTVEGTSNPNLYWYRQAAGRGLQLLFYSVGIGQISSEVPQNLSASRPQDRQFILSSKKLLLSDSGFYLCAWGGVYGYTFGSGTRLTVV.

The CDR3 sequence is CASSLDFFDTQYF. CDR3 bases: TGTGCCAGCAGCTTAGACTTTTTCGATACGCAGTATTTT. The chain is built from TRBV7-3 and TRBJ2-3; D uncertain. This CDR3 has 13 residues. V lost 2 bases and J 6 bases, leaving 9 bases between the germline ends. Looked up from germline, CDR1 is SGHTA and CDR2 is FQGTGA.

The table lists this clonotype with many counts. The V call is TRBV7-3, the J call TRBJ2-1; possible D gene TRBD2, 5 bases. The CDR3 runs 16 residues. CDR1 is SGHTA, CDR2 FQGTGA, per germline. V was shortened by 5 bases and J by 7 bases, with 21 bases between the two germline ends. The CDR3 DNA is TGTGCCAGCAGCACCATGGACTCCACGTGGTTAAATGAGCAGTTCTTC. This gives the protein CASSTMDSTWLNEQFF.

V is TRBV12-3 or TRBV12-4 and J is TRBJ1-1; D unclear. The CDR3 loop spans 12 amino acids. The ends were cut back, 6 bases at V and 1 base at J, with 6 bases in the middle. The CDR3 region is CASSYWNTEAFF. The CDR3 bases are TGTGCCAGCAGCTACTGGAACACTGAAGCTTTCTTT.